A single sample gave rise to the 13 T cell receptor beta chains below, sequenced in a study of cytomegalovirus exposure and HLA in healthy donors. PCR employed 60 Vbeta and 13 Jbeta primers. Method: immunoSEQ multiplex PCR; TCRdb's copy keeps in-frame clones and lacks some. The table includes 120,000 to 150,000 clones, 75% detected once. Sequencing used PBMCs. All receptors derive from a man aged 35-49 years in good health and CMV-seronegative.

V is TRBV9 and J is TRBJ2-2; TRBD1 matches at 8 bases. The CDR3 totals 15 residues. From germline, CDR1 is SGDLS and CDR2 YYNGEE. Unmatched junction bases numbered 9, after V lost 2 bases and J lost 9 bases. The CDR3 bases are TGTGCCAGCAGCGTCACCTCACAGGGGGGCAGGGAGCTGTTTTTT. It encodes CASSVTSQGGRELFF.

The genes are TRBV5-6 and TRBJ1-5; D is undetermined. V was trimmed by 3 bases and J by 4 bases, leaving 11 bases between them. The CDR3 is 14 residues long. Germline V CDR1 and CDR2: SGHDT, YYEEEE. The CDR3 loop is CASSSSRENQPQHF. Here the CDR3 DNA reads TGTGCCAGCAGCTCCAGTCGGGAAAATCAGCCCCAGCATTTT.

On this clone itself: Its ends do not fully match the called genes, so a read error is possible. The DNA of the CDR3 is TGTGCCAGCACTTTAAGGACTAACTTCTACGAGCAGTACTTC. It translates to CASTLRTNFYEQYF. The rearrangement joins TRBV28 to TRBJ2-7; a possible D gene is TRBD2 (6 bases). The CDR3 loop spans 14 amino acids. Germline loops: CDR1 MDHEN, CDR2 SYDVKM.

V gene TRBV27 combines with J gene TRBJ2-7, with 9 bases lining up with TRBD1. CDR3 length: 14 amino acids. J gave up 6 bases and V 3 bases, and 6 bases lay outside the gene matches. Germline CDR1 reads MNHEY; CDR2 reads SMNVEV (reference sequence). This CDR3 is CASSLGQGLSEQYF. The CDR3 DNA follows: TGTGCCAGCAGTTTGGGACAGGGATTAAGCGAGCAGTACTTC.

This chain uses TRBV4-3 with TRBJ2-3; a weak D match, TRBD1 (6 bases). The germline V gene encodes CDR1 LGHNA and CDR2 YSLEER. V was clipped by 4 bases and J by 3 bases, with 11 bases between them. The CDR3 consists of 14 residues. This chain's CDR3 is CASSPYRETDTQYF. As DNA, the CDR3 is TGCGCCAGCAGCCCCTACAGGGAGACAGATACGCAGTATTTT.

This clone has just a few counts. The rearrangement links TRBV10-1 to TRBJ2-2; 9 nucleotides align to TRBD1. CDR3 length equals 15 residues. From germline, CDR1 is WNHNN and CDR2 SYGVQD (reference sequence). V dropped 6 bases and J dropped 7; count of bases not matched to a gene: 9. CDR3 in DNA: TGCGCCAGCAGGCGGGACAGGGTCATCTTCGGGGAGCTGTTTTTT. Protein product: CASRRDRVIFGELFF.

This clone has just one count. V gene TRBV5-8 combines with J gene TRBJ1-5; 7 nucleotides match TRBD1. Germline V gene data show CDR1 as SGHTS and CDR2 as YDEGEE. The CDR3 is made up of 14 amino acids. Trimming removed 4 bases from V and 6 bases from J; junction bases left unmatched: 7. This chain's CDR3 is CASSLQGGGQPQHF. CDR3 nucleotides: TGTGCCAGCAGCCTCCAGGGGGGAGGTCAGCCCCAGCATTTT.

This clone was observed a single time. V gene TRBV4-1 combines with J gene TRBJ2-5; perhaps TRBD2 as D (5 bases). CDR1 is MGHRA and CDR2 is YSYEKL in the germline V gene. V was trimmed by 0 bases and J by 5 bases, leaving 28 bases between them. This CDR3 has 20 residues. CDR3 DNA: TGCGCCAGCAGCCAAGATTTTTTCCCGTTCGTTCGGATGAGGGCGGAGACCCAGTACTTC. Its translation: CASSQDFFPFVRMRAETQYF.

This chain links TRBV27 with TRBJ1-2; a weak D match, TRBD1 (5 bases). V lost 0 bases to trimming and J lost 3 bases, with 14 bases between them. CDR1 and CDR2 from the germline V gene are MNHEY and SMNVEV (reference sequence). This CDR3 region has 16 residues. CDR3 protein: CASSLSAGIGYYGYTF. The DNA for the CDR3 is TGTGCCAGCAGTTTATCTGCAGGGATAGGATACTATGGCTACACCTTC.

V gene TRBV6-5 combines with J gene TRBJ2-7; TRBD1 aligns across 11 bases. J gave up 1 base and V 4 bases, and 3 bases lay outside the gene matches. This CDR3 has 15 amino acids. The germline V gene encodes CDR1 MNHEY and CDR2 SVGAGI. CDR3 loop: CASSLDRGRSYEQYF. The CDR3 coding sequence is TGTGCCAGCAGTTTGGACAGGGGGCGATCCTACGAGCAGTACTTC.

V and J are TRBV10-3 and TRBJ1-2, with TRBD1 identical over 7 bases. The CDR3 totals 14 residues. V lost 6 bases to trimming and J lost 3 bases; unmatched junction nucleotides: 7. Germline V gives CDR1 ENHRY, CDR2 SYGVKD. CDR3: CAISRQGDDYGYTF. The DNA for the CDR3 is TGTGCCATCAGCAGACAGGGTGACGACTATGGCTACACCTTC.

The chain combines TRBV5-4 with TRBJ2-3; 11 nucleotides agree with TRBD2. The V and J ends lost 8 bases and 2 bases, in that order; junction bases with no gene match: 4. The germline gives CDR1 SGHNT, CDR2 YYREEE (reference sequence). This CDR3 comprises 14 residues. CDR3 in amino acids: CASKTSGDTDTQYF. The CDR3 DNA is TGTGCCAGTAAGACTAGCGGGGACACAGATACGCAGTATTTT.

The DNA for the CDR3 is TGTGCCAGCAGCCCCGAGCGGGGGGCCACCCAGTACTTC. Residues: CASSPERGATQYF. The V call is TRBV7-7, the J call TRBJ2-5; 9 bases are shared with TRBD2. CDR3 length: 13 amino acids. Unmatched junction bases numbered 6, after V lost 5 bases and J lost 8 bases. The germline V gene encodes CDR1 SSHAT and CDR2 FNYEAQ (reference sequence). Full variable domain (missing parts from reference TRBV7-7 and TRBJ2-5): GAGVSQSPRYKVTKRGQDVTLRCDPISSHATLYWYQQALGQGPEFLTYFNYEAQPDKSGLPSDRFSAERPEGSISTLTIQRTEQRDSAMYRCASSPERGATQYFGPGTRLLVL.